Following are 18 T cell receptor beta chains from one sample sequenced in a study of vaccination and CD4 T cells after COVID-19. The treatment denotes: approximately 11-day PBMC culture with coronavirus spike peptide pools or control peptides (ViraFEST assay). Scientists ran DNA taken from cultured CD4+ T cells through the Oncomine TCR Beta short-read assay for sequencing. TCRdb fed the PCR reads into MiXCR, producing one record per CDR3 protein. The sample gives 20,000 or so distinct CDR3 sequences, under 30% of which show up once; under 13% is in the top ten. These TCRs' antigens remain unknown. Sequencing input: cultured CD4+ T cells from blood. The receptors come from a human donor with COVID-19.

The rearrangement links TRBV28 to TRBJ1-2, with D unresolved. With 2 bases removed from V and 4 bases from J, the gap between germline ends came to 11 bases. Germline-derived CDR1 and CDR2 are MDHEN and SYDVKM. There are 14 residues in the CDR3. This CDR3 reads CASSLPQAAYGYTF. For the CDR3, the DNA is TGTGCCAGCAGTTTACCTCAGGCTGCCTATGGCTACACCTTC.

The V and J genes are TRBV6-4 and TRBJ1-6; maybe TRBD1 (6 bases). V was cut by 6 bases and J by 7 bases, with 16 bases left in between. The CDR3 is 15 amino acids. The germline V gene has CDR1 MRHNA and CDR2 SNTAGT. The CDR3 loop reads CASSGRWRGNSPLHF. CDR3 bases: TGTGCCAGCAGCGGTAGGTGGAGGGGGAATTCACCCCTCCACTTT.

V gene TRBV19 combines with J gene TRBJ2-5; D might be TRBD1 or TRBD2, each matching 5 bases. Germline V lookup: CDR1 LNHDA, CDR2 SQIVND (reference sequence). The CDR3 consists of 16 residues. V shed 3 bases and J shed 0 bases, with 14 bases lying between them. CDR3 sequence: CASSIGGQEYQETQYF. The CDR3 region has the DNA TGTGCCAGTAGTATCGGAGGACAAGAGTACCAAGAGACCCAGTACTTC.

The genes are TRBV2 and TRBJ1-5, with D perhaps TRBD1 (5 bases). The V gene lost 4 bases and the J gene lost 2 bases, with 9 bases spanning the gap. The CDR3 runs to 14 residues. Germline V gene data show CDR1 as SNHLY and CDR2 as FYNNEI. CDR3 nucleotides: TGTGCCAGCAGTGCCTCGACAGGCAATCAGCCCCAGCATTTT. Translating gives CASSASTGNQPQHF.

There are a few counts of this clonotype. CDR3 amino acids: CASKNLGTGDYEQYF. DNA for the CDR3: TGTGCCAGTAAGAATTTGGGGACAGGAGACTACGAGCAGTACTTC. V and J are TRBV19 and TRBJ2-7; the match to TRBD1 covers 8 bases. V lost 7 bases to trimming and J lost 3 bases; unmatched junction nucleotides: 11. The CDR3 runs 15 residues. Germline CDR1 is LNHDA and CDR2 is SQIVND (reference sequence).

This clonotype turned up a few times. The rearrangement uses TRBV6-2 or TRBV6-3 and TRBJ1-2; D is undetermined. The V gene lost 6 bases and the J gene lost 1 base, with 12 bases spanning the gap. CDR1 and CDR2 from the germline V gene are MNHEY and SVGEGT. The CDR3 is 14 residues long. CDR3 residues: CASSTPGFNYGYTF. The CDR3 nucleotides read TGTGCCAGCAGCACCCCGGGTTTTAACTATGGCTACACCTTC.

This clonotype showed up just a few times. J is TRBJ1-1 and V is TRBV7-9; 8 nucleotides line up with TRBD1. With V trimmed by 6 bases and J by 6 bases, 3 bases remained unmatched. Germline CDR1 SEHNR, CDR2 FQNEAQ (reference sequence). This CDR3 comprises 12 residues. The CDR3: CASRRQGPEAFF. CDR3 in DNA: TGTGCCAGCAGGCGACAGGGGCCTGAAGCTTTCTTT.

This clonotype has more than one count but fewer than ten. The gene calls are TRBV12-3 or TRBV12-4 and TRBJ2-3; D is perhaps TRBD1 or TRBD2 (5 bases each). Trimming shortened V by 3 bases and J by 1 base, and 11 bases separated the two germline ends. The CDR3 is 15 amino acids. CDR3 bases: TGTGCCAGCAGTTTGTATGGGGGAGGCACAGATACGCAGTATTTT. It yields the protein CASSLYGGGTDTQYF.

This CDR3 reads CASSPYPTSGPSEYF. The CDR3 nucleotides are TGTGCCAGCTCCCCCTACCCAACTAGCGGGCCGAGTGAGTACTTC. The V and J genes are TRBV18 and TRBJ2-7; 9 nucleotides match TRBD2. The CDR3 extends over 15 amino acids. Germline CDR1 reads KGHSH; CDR2 reads LQKENI. The V and J ends lost 6 bases and 11 bases, in that order; junction bases with no gene match: 17.

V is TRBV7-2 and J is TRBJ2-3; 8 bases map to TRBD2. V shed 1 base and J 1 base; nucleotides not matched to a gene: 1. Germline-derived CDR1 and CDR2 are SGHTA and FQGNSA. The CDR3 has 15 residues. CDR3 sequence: CASSLGRGGTDTQYF. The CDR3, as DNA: TGTGCCAGCAGCTTAGGGCGGGGGGGCACAGATACGCAGTATTTT.

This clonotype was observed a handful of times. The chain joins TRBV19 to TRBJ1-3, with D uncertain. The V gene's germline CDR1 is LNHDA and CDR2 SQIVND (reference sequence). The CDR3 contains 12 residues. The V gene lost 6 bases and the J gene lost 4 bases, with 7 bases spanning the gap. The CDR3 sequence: CASSPGGNTIYF. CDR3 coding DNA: TGTGCCAGTAGCCCGGGCGGAAACACCATATATTTT.

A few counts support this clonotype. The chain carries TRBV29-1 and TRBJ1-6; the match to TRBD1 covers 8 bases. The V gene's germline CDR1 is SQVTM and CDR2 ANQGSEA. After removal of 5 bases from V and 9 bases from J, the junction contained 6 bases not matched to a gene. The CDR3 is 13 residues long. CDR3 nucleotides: TGCAGCGTTCGGACAGGGATTGGTTCACCCCTCCACTTT. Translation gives CSVRTGIGSPLHF.

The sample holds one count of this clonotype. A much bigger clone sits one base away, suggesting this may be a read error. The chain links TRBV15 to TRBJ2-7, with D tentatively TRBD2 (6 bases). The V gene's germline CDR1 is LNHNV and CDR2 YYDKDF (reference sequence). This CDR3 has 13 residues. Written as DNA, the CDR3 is TGTGTCACCAGCTTGGCGGGGACGTACGAGCAGTACTTC. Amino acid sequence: CVTSLAGTYEQYF.

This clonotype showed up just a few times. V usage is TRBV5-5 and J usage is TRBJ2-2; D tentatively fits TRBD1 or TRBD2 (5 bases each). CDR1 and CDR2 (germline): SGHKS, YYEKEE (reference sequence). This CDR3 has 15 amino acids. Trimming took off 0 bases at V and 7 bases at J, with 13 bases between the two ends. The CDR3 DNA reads TGTGCCAGCAGCTTGGGGGGGTTAGGCCTCGGGGAGCTGTTTTTT. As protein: CASSLGGLGLGELFF.

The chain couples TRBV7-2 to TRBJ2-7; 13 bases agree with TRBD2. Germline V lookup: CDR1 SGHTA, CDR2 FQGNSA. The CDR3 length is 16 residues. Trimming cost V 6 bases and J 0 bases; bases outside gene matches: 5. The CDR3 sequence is CASSRTSGGFSYEQYF. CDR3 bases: TGTGCCAGCAGTAGGACTAGCGGGGGATTCTCCTACGAGCAGTACTTC.

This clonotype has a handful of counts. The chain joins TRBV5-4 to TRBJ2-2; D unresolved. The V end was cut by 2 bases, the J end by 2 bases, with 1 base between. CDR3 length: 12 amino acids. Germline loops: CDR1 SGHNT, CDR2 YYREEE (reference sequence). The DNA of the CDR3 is TGTGCCAGCAGCTTAAACACCGGGGAGCTGTTTTTT. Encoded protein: CASSLNTGELFF.

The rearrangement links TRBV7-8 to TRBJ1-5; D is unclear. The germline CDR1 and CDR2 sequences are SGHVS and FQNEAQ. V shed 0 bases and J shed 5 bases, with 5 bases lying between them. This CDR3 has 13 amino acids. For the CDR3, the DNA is TGTGCCAGCAGCTTAGCCCGGGATCAGCCCCAGCATTTT. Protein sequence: CASSLARDQPQHF.

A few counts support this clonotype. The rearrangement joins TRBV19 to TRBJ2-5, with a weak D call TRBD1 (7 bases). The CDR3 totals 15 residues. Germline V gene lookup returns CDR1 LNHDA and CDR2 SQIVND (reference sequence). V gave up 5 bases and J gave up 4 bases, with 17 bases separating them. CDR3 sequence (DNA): TGTGCCAGTAGTGAGACAGGGAGGAGAATAGAGACCCAGTACTTC. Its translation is CASSETGRRIETQYF.